This TCR beta chain was retrieved from a study of cytomegalovirus exposure and HLA in healthy donors. Study in general: The approximately 120 validation repertoires, a later analysis reported, used the same platform as the 550 to 800 first-cohort repertoires.

V shed 6 bases and J 4 bases; nucleotides not matched to a gene: 7. Germline CDR1 MNHEY, CDR2 SMNVEV (reference sequence). The CDR3 runs to 14 residues. Method: immunoSEQ multiplex PCR; TCRdb's copy keeps in-frame clones and lacks some. Here the sample spans about 140,000 clones, around nine tenths being singletons. The validation cohort, a group of 100 to 150 subjects, included the donors and was separate from the roughly 670-subject first cohort. This clone occurred once. The sequence derives from a man aged 18 to 30 in good health and CMV-seropositive. Sequenced sample: PBMCs. The chain carries TRBV27 and TRBJ2-5; 8 positions match TRBD1. In nucleotides, the CDR3 is TGTGCCAGCAGCCCGGGACAGGATGGAGAGACCCAGTACTTC. The encoded protein is CASSPGQDGETQYF.